What follows is one T cell receptor (beta chain) and its context. Its antigen is as yet unknown. Data came from immunoSEQ multiplex PCR; TCRdb stores just in-frame clones and leaves some out. The table includes some 96,000 clones, about 88% detected once. The source of the sample is a study of graft-versus-host responses after intestinal transplantation. Study-level background: Every transplant recipient was induced with anti-thymocyte globulin, then maintained on tacrolimus and steroids for two to four years.

Here the sequenced sample was unstimulated CD4+ T cells sorted from spleen or lymph node cells, taken before transplant. The sequence was collected from a human donor who was the organ donor for an intestinal transplant.

CDR3 DNA sequence: TGCGCCAGCAGCCCAGTACCGGGACTGGGACCCTACGAGCAGTACTTC. This gives the protein CASSPVPGLGPYEQYF. The chain is built from TRBV5-1 and TRBJ2-7, with D possibly TRBD2 on 6 matching bases. This CDR3 has 16 residues. V was clipped by 4 bases and J by 2 bases, with 19 bases between them. Germline-derived CDR1 and CDR2 are SGHRS and YFSETQ.